Detailed here is one TCR beta chain. What this receptor recognizes is not known. The record has no base qualities; no much larger clone is one base away. V loses 2 bases of germline sequence and J loses 7 bases, and the interval between the two ends is 11 bases. The CDR3, cysteine through phenylalanine, is 12 amino acids long. Solely the CDR3 DNA is kept, with 36 bases framed from the first base. CDR1 and CDR2 were assigned from the germline V gene (reference sequence) as GTSNPN and SVGIG. The time point label of this sample denotes: persistent/refractory GD, antithyroid drugs over 5 years with positive TRAb. RNA was extracted from PBMCs in TRIzol for both TCR sequencing and RNA sequencing. Graves' disease was diagnosed according to American Thyroid Association guidelines. Patients for the study were recruited at an endocrinology department in Xi'an, China. Each patient gave about 10 milliliters of peripheral blood, collected in an EDTA anticoagulant tube. Ficoll Paque Plus density gradient separation was used to isolate PBMCs, and no further T cell sorting was done. An Agilent 2100 Bioanalyzer and agarose gel were used to check RNA quality, and a NanoDrop 2000 was used to measure RNA concentration.

The sample originates from a study of regulatory T cells in long-lasting Graves disease (dated by TCRdb to about 2021). For the wider study: Persistent Graves' disease meant more than 5 years of antithyroid drug treatment with TSH receptor autoantibodies that stayed positive. Peripheral blood TCR sequencing and RNA sequencing compared persistent Graves' disease patients with newly diagnosed Graves' disease patients. The study was conducted in China and was registered as a clinical trial. TCR sequencing covered some 13 persistent and some 20 newly diagnosed Graves' disease patients, some 33 samples in total. Antithyroid drugs had been taken for 8.5 to 12 years on average by persistent Graves' disease patients in the clinical cohort.

The research as a whole found: A larger number of public clonotypes was shared among persistent patients (more than 2,500) than among newly diagnosed patients (approximately 1,000). Preferential use of TRBV28, TRBJ1-2 and TRBJ2-5 was observed in persistent disease, whereas TRBV20-1 and TRBJ2-1 were favored in newly diagnosed disease. The authors acknowledged the small sample size as a limitation that may reduce accuracy. Only the TCR beta chain was sequenced and analyzed. Only peripheral blood was studied, because thyroid tissue, the primary lesion, was inaccessible. Compared with newly diagnosed patients, patients with persistent Graves' disease had lower TCR Shannon entropy and fewer highly expanded clones, which suggests clonal expansion.

Preparation of the library involved multiplex PCR. For sequencing, an Illumina HiSeq 4000 was employed. iRepertoire HTBI primers and Arm-PCR amplification of CDR3 regions were used to construct TCR beta libraries. Gel purification was performed on PCR products prior to sequencing. Per the original workflow: Gene usage analysis of CDR3 amino acid clonotypes relied on the roughly 58 TRBV and 15 or so TRBJ segments identified across samples. COPE and FqMerger were used to merge filtered high-quality paired reads into contigs. BLAST was used to align contigs to IMGT TRBV, TRBD and TRBJ reference genes, with CDR3 defined following IMGT. Highly expanded clones were defined as clonotypes with a frequency above 0.1%. Shannon entropy was used to measure repertoire diversity, and the Gini coefficient was used to measure V-J evenness. A clonotype was considered public if more than one individual shared it. The raw public data were reprocessed by TCRdb itself: fastp quality trimming at Q25, MiXCR clonotype calling, in-frame beta chains only. CDR3 protein duplicates are merged, each entry listing the most common genes and DNA. The V and J calls, along with clone size, are taken from TCRdb and not from the paper's own processing. Recorded for this sample are about 660,000 distinct CDR3 sequences; approximately 31% of them occurred a single time. The ten largest clonotypes hold under 50% of the sample.

This sequence uses TRBV30 and TRBJ1-2; the D gene is perhaps TRBD1, from 6 matching bases. The clonotype originates from a female donor with Graves disease. The sequencing here drew on peripheral blood mononuclear cells (PBMCs), taken when the disease was refractory, from a patient treated with antithyroid drugs. At the DNA level, the sequence is TGTGCCTGGAGTCCCCGGGGGGCTGGCTACACCTTC. Protein translation: CAWSPRGAGYTF.